Below, one T cell receptor (beta chain) is given with its context. The CDR3 runs 17 residues. V was pared by 4 bases and J by 2 bases, with 10 bases of the junction left unmatched. In germline, CDR1 is SGDLS, CDR2 YYNGEE. These data are taken from a study of T cell changes during pregnancy in multiple sclerosis. Here immunoSEQ multiplex PCR was the method, and the copy in TCRdb shows in-frame clones only, minus some. The sample has about 57,000 clones; approximately 90% are singletons. V is TRBV9 and J is TRBJ2-1; 9 bases map to TRBD2. This TCR derives from a female donor in good health, enrolled as a control in a pregnancy study. The sequencing here drew on peripheral blood, taken after pregnancy. This chain's CDR3 is CASSLSGSGRPYNEQFF. Written as DNA, the CDR3 is TGTGCCAGCAGCCTTTCGGGTAGCGGGAGACCCTACAATGAGCAGTTCTTC.